Included here is one TCR beta chain sequence, with context. Antigen unknown. The germline V gene has CDR1 DFQATT and CDR2 SNEGSKA (reference sequence). CDR3 length: 13 residues. The V and J ends lost 1 base and 10 bases, in that order; junction bases with no gene match: 6. This sample was taken from a study of blood T cells in healthy people across ages. A sample-barcoded 5' primer and a J-beta primer mix were used in a second PCR of about 7 to 11 cycles. Each cDNA molecule carried a tag from a template-switch adaptor that contained 12 random nucleotides. Every individual sample yielded 2.5 million or more paired-end reads (each containing CDR3). TCRdb processed the 5' RACE reads anew with MiXCR; each CDR3 protein has one entry. The repertoire holds approximately 850,000 distinct CDR3 sequences, with around 42% as singletons. Study-wide results and limits: TCR beta diversity, measured per million T cells, fell in a roughly linear way with age. The unknown donor CMV status may have confounded expanded clonotype changes.

This clonotype was sampled from a man aged 60 to 69 in good health. The chain uses TRBV20-1 and TRBJ2-1, with 8 bases lining up with TRBD1. Material for sequencing was blood. The CDR3 bases are TGCAGTGCTAGAGGGACAGGGATCGGCGAGCAGTTCTTC. Translating it yields CSARGTGIGEQFF.